Shown below are 4 T cell receptor beta chains from a single sample sequenced in a study of beta chain features in type 1 diabetes. These TCRs are of unknown antigen specificity. Study-level points and caveats: There was a moderate but significant shortening of TCRB CDR3s in all four CD4+ subsets of Type 1 diabetes patients.

TCRB transcripts that were expressed got sequenced, as all of the isolated RNA had been reverse transcribed. Method: immunoSEQ multiplex PCR; TCRdb's copy keeps in-frame clones and lacks some. The table lists about 270,000 clones, 13% to 15% of them singletons. Sequenced input: naive CD4+ T cells from blood. The receptors were sampled from a man under 40 with type 1 diabetes.

A few counts support this clone. V is TRBV5-1 and J is TRBJ2-7, with 8 bases lining up with TRBD2. CDR1 and CDR2 from the germline V gene are SGHRS and YFSETQ. V dropped 0 bases and J dropped 5; count of bases not matched to a gene: 13. The CDR3 runs 17 residues. This CDR3 is CASSLEGLATPSHEQYF. In DNA form, the CDR3 reads TGCGCCAGCAGCTTGGAAGGACTAGCCACCCCCAGCCACGAGCAGTACTTC.

V is TRBV30 and J is TRBJ1-5; D call uncertain. CDR3 length equals 13 residues. Germline lookup yields CDR1 GTSNPN and CDR2 SVGIG (reference sequence). Trimming shortened V by 2 bases and J by 5 bases, and 10 bases separated the two germline ends. The CDR3 loop reads CAWSTRGDQPQHF. In DNA, the CDR3 is TGTGCCTGGAGTACAAGAGGAGATCAGCCCCAGCATTTT.

The chain employs TRBV28 and TRBJ2-5; 9 bases match TRBD2. CDR1 is MDHEN, CDR2 SYDVKM, per germline. The V gene end was trimmed by 1 base and the J gene end by 5 bases; junction bases not matched to a gene: 5. The CDR3 sequence is 15 residues long. The CDR3 region is CASSLYLAGQETQYF. CDR3 nucleotide sequence: TGTGCCAGCAGTTTATACCTAGCGGGGCAGGAGACCCAGTACTTC.

This clone was seen only a few times. Other DNA variants within this sample encode the same CDR3. The chain employs TRBV18 and TRBJ2-3; no clear D gene. Germline V CDR1 and CDR2: KGHSH, LQKENI. The CDR3 has 12 residues. Trimming shortened V by 3 bases and J by 4 bases, and 5 bases separated the two germline ends. CDR3 DNA: TGTGCCAGCTCACCCAGTGCAGATACGCAGTATTTT. This encodes CASSPSADTQYF.